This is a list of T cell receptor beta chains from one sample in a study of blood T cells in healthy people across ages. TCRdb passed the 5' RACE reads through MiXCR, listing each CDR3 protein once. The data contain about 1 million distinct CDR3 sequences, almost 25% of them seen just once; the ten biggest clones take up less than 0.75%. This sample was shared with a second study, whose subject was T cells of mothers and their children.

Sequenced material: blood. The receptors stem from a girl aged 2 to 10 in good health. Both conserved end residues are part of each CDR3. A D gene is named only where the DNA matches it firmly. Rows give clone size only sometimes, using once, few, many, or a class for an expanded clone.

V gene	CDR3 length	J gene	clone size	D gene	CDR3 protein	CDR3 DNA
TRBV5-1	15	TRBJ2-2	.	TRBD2	CASTLAGGPVGELFF	TGCGCCAGCACCCTAGCGGGAGGGCCCGTCGGGGAGCTGTTTTTT
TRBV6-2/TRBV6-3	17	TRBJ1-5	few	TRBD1	CASSLPPGQEDNQPQHF	TGTGCCAGCAGTCTCCCCCCGGGACAGGAAGACAATCAGCCCCAGCATTTT
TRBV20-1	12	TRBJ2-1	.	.	CSARAGYNEQFF	TGCAGTGCCAGGGCCGGATACAATGAGCAGTTCTTC
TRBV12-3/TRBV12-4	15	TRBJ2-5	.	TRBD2	CASSFGASGGETQYF	TGTGCCAGCAGTTTTGGGGCTAGCGGGGGAGAGACCCAGTACTTC
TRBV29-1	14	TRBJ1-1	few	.	CSGVGEGLNTEAFF	TGCAGCGGTGTCGGTGAAGGTTTGAACACTGAAGCTTTCTTT
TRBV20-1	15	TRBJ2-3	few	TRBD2	CSAHGLAETTDTQYF	TGCAGTGCTCACGGACTAGCGGAAACCACAGATACGCAGTATTTT
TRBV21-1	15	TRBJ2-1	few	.	CASSKSSGSYNEQFF	TGTGCCAGCAGCAAGTCGTCGGGAAGCTACAATGAGCAGTTCTTC
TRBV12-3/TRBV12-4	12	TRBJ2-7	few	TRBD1	CASRQGQHEQYF	TGTGCCAGCAGGCAGGGACAGCATGAGCAGTACTTC
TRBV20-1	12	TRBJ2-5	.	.	CSAGDGSETQYF	TGCAGTGCTGGGGACGGGAGCGAGACCCAGTACTTC
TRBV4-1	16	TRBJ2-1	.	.	CASSQISGFTYNEQFF	TGCGCCAGCAGCCAAATTAGCGGATTTACCTACAATGAGCAGTTCTTC
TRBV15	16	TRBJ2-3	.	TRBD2	CATSRTLTSGTDTQYF	TGTGCCACCAGCAGGACCCTGACTAGCGGAACAGATACGCAGTATTTT
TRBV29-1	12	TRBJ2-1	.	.	CSVGQGKGGQFF	TGCAGCGTTGGCCAGGGGAAAGGTGGGCAGTTCTTC
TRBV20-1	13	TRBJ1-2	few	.	CSARGPDSMANTF	TGCAGTGCTAGAGGCCCGGACAGCATGGCGAACACCTTC
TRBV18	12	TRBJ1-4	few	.	CASSPGQQKLFF	TGTGCCAGCTCACCAGGGCAACAAAAACTGTTTTTT
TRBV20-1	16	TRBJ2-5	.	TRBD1	CSARDSGGLLQETQYF	TGCAGTGCTAGAGACTCAGGGGGCTTACTTCAAGAGACCCAGTACTTC
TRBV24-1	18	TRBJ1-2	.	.	CATSETATANLANYGYTF	TGTGCCACCAGTGAGACGGCGACAGCAAACTTAGCTAACTATGGCTACACCTTC
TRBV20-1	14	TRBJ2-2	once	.	CSAREFGDTGELFF	TGCAGTGCTAGAGAATTTGGAGACACCGGGGAGCTGTTTTTT
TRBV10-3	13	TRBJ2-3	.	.	CAISVSLEPTQYF	TGTGCCATCAGCGTCTCCCTGGAACCTACGCAGTATTTT
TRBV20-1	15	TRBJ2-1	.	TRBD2	CSAFPETSGYNEQFF	TGCAGTGCTTTCCCCGAAACTAGCGGCTACAATGAGCAGTTCTTC
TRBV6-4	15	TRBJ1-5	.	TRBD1	CASSPQGGSNQPQHF	TGTGCCAGCAGTCCACAGGGGGGAAGCAATCAGCCCCAGCATTTT
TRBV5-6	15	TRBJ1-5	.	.	CASSLQTYSNQPQHF	TGTGCCAGCAGCTTACAAACTTATAGCAATCAGCCCCAGCATTTT
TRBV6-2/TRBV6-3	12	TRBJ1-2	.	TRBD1	CASSYGQGGYTF	TGTGCCAGCAGTTACGGACAGGGCGGCTACACCTTC
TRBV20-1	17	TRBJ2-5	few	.	CSARVDRQDGMWETQYF	TGCAGTGCTAGAGTGGATAGACAGGATGGAATGTGGGAGACCCAGTACTTC
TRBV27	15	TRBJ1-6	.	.	CASSLSGAVGSPLHF	TGTGCCAGCAGTTTGTCAGGGGCGGTCGGTTCACCCCTCCACTTT
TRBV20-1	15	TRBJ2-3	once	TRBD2	CSAPPTSGGTDTQYF	TGCAGTGCCCCACCGACTAGCGGGGGCACAGATACGCAGTATTTT
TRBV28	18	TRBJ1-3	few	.	CASRVLAGGSSTGNTIYF	TGTGCCAGCAGAGTCCTGGCTGGTGGTTCTTCAACTGGAAACACCATATATTTT
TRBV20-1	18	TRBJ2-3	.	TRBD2	CSARLPGSSGGRRDTQYF	TGCAGTGCTAGGCTGCCGGGTAGTAGCGGGGGGAGGCGGGATACGCAGTATTTT
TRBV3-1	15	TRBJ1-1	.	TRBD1	CASSQGTGLNTEAFF	TGTGCCAGCAGCCAAGGGACAGGGCTCAACACTGAAGCTTTCTTT
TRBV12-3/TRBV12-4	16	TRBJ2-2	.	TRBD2	CASSQSGLAGTGELFF	TGTGCCAGCAGCCAATCAGGACTAGCGGGCACCGGGGAGCTGTTTTTT
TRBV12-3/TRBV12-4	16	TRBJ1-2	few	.	CASSIHMTSGEYGYTF	TGTGCCAGCAGTATACACATGACATCCGGTGAATATGGCTACACCTTC
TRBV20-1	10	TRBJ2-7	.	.	CSLLGHEQYF	TGCAGTCTACTGGGTCACGAGCAGTACTTC
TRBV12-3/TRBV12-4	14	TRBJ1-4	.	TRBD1	CASSLSRTGGKLFF	TGTGCCAGCAGTCTCTCCCGCACAGGGGGGAAACTGTTTTTT
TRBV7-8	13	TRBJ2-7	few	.	CASSRQASYEQYF	TGTGCCAGCAGCCGACAGGCTTCCTACGAGCAGTACTTC
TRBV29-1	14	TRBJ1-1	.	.	CSVLTGGMNTEAFF	TGCAGCGTTTTGACGGGGGGGATGAACACTGAAGCTTTCTTT
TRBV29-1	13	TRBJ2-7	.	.	CSVVQLPSYEQYF	TGCAGCGTTGTACAGCTTCCCTCCTACGAGCAGTACTTC
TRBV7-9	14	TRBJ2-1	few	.	CASSLVAGHNEQFF	TGTGCCAGCAGCTTAGTTGCGGGACACAATGAGCAGTTCTTC